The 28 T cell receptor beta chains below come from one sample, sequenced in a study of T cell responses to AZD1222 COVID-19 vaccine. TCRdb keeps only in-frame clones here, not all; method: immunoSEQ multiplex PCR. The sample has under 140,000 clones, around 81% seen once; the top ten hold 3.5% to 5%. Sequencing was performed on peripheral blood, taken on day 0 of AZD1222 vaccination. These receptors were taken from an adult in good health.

The CDR3, as DNA: TGTGCCAGCAGCCCACGTTCGGACGGGGAGCTGTTTTTT. Translating gives CASSPRSDGELFF. The chain couples TRBV9 to TRBJ2-2; D remains ambiguous. Trimming stripped 4 bases from V and 7 bases from J, with 11 bases between. Germline loops: CDR1 SGDLS, CDR2 YYNGEE. The CDR3 spans 13 residues.

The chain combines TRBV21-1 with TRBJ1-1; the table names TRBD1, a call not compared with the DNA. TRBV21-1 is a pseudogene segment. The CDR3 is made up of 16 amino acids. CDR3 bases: TGTGCCAGCAGCGATCACAGGGGGCGTGGGGGCACTGAAGCTTTCTTT. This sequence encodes CASSDHRGRGGTEAFF.

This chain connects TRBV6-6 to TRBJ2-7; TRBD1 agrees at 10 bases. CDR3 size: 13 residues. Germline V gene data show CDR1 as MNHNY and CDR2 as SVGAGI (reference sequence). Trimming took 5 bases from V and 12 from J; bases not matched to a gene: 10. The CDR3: CASSAPGQGVLYF. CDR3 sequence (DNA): TGTGCCAGCAGTGCCCCCGGACAGGGGGTGCTGTACTTC.

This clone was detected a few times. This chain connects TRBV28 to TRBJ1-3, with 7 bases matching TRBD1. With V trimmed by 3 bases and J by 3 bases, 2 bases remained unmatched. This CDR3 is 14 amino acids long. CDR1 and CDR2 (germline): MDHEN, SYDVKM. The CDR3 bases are TGTGCCAGCAGTTTTAGACAGGGTGGAAACACCATATATTTT. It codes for CASSFRQGGNTIYF.

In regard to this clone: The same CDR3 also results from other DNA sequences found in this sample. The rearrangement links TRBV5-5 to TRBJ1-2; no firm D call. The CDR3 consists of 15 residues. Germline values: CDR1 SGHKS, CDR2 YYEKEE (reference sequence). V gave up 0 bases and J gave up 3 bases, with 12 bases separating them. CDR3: CASSLDPGDYYGYTF. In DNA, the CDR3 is TGTGCCAGCAGCTTGGATCCAGGAGACTACTATGGCTACACCTTC.

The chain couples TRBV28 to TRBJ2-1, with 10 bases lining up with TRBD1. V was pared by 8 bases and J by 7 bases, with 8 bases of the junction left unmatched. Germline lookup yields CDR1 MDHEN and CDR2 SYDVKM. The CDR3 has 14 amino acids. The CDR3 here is CASLRQGARNEQFF. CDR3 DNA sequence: TGTGCCAGCCTAAGACAGGGGGCGAGGAATGAGCAGTTCTTC.

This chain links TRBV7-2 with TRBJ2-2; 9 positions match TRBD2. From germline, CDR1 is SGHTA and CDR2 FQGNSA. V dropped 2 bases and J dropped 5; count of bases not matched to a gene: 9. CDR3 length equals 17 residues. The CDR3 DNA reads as TGTGCCAGCAGCTTATTAGTAGCGGGAGTAAAAACCGGGGAGCTGTTTTTT. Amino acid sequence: CASSLLVAGVKTGELFF. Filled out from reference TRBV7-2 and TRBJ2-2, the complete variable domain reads GAGVSQSPSNKVTEKGKDVELRCDPISGHTALYWYRQSLGQGLEFLIYFQGNSAPDKSGLPSDRFSAERTGGSVSTLTIQRTQQEDSAVYLCASSLLVAGVKTGELFFGEGSRLTVL.

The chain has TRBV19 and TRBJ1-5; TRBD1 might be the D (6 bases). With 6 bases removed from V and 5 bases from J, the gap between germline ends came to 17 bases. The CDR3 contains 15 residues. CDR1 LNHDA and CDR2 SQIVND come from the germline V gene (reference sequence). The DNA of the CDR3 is TGTGCCAGTAGATCCCATCTGGGGGCCGATCAGCCCCAGCATTTT. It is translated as CASRSHLGADQPQHF.

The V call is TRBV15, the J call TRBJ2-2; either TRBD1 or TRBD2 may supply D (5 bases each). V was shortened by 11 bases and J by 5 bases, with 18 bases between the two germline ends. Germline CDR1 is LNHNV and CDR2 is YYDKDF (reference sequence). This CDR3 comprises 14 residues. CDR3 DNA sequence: TGTGCCGTTCGTGGGGGTTGGCGGACCGGGGAGCTGTTTTTT. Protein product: CAVRGGWRTGELFF.

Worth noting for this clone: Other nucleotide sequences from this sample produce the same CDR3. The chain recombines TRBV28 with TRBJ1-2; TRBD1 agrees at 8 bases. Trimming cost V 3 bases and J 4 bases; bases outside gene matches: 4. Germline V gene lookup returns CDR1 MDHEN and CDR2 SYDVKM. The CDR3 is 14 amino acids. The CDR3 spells CASSLAQGAYGYTF. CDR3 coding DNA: TGTGCCAGCAGTTTGGCCCAGGGGGCCTATGGCTACACCTTC.

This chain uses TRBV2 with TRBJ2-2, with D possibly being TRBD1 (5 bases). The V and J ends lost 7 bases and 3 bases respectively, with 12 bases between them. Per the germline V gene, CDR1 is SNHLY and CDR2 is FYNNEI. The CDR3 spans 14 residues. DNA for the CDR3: TGTGCCAGCATCAACCAGGGCGACACCGGGGAGCTGTTTTTT. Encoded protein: CASINQGDTGELFF.

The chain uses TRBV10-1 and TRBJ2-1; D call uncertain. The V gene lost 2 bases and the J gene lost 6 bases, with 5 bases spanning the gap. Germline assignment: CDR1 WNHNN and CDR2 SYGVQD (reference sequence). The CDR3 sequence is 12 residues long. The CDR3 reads CASSEGRNEQFF. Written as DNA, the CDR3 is TGCGCCAGCAGTGAGGGGCGCAATGAGCAGTTCTTC.

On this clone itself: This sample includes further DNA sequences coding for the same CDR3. DNA of the CDR3: TGTGCCAGCAGCGGGGACAGGGATAATTCACCCCTCCACTTT. It encodes CASSGDRDNSPLHF. The rearrangement uses TRBV7-9 and TRBJ1-6; 9 bases agree with TRBD1. Germline V lookup: CDR1 SEHNR, CDR2 FQNEAQ (reference sequence). Trimming removed 5 bases from V and 5 bases from J; junction bases left unmatched: 1. The CDR3 is 14 residues long.

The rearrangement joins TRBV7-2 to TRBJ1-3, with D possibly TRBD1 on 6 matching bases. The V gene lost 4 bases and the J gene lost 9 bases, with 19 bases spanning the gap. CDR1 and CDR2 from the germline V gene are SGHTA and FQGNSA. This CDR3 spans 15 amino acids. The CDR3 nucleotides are TGTGCCAGCAGCTCAGACATAATTGTAGGGGGCACCATATATTTT. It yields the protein CASSSDIIVGGTIYF.

CDR3 nucleotides: TGTGCCACCAGCCGGGACAGGGATTCTTCACCCCTCCACTTT. Translated, it gives CATSRDRDSSPLHF. The chain joins TRBV15 to TRBJ1-6; the match to TRBD1 covers 9 bases. CDR1 is LNHNV, CDR2 YYDKDF, per germline (reference sequence). The V and J ends lost 5 bases and 9 bases, in that order; junction bases with no gene match: 5. The CDR3 covers 14 residues.

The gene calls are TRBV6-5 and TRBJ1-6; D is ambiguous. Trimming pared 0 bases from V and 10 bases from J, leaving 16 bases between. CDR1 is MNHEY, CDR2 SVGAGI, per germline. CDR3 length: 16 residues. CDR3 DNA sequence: TGTGCCAGCAGTTACTCCAGGATACGGCCCCCCTCACCCCTCCACTTT. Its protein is CASSYSRIRPPSPLHF.

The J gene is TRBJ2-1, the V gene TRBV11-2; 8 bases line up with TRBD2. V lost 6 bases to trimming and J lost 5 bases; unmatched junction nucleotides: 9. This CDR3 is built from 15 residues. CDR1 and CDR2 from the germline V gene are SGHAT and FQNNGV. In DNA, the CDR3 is TGTGCCAGCAGACGCGGGAGGATGGCAGACAATGAGCAGTTCTTC. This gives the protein CASRRGRMADNEQFF.

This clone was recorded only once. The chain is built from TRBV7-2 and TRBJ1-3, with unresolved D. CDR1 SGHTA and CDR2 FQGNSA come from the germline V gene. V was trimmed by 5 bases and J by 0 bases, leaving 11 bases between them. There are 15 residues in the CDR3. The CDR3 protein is CASSPQRVSGNTIYF. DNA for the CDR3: TGTGCCAGCAGCCCCCAACGGGTCTCTGGAAACACCATATATTTT. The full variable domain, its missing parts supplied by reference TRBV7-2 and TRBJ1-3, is GAGVSQSPSNKVTEKGKDVELRCDPISGHTALYWYRQSLGQGLEFLIYFQGNSAPDKSGLPSDRFSAERTGGSVSTLTIQRTQQEDSAVYLCASSPQRVSGNTIYFGEGSWLTVV.

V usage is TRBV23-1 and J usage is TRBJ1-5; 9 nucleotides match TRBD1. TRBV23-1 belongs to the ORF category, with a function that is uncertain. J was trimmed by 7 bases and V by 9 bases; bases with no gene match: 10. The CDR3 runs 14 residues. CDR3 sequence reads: CARPGQGIGQPQHF. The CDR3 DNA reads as TGCGCCAGACCGGGACAGGGAATCGGCCAGCCCCAGCATTTT.

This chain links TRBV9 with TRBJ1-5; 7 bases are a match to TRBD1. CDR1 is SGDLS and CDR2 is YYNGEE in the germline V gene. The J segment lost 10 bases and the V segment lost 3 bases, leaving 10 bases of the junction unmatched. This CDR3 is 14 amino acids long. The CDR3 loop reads CASSARQGGSPQHF. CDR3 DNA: TGTGCCAGCAGCGCTAGACAGGGAGGGAGTCCCCAGCATTTT.

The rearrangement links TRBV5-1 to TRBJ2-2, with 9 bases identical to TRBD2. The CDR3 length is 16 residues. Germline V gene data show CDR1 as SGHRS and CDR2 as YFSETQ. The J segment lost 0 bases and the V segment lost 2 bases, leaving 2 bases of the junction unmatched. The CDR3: CASSLRLAANTGELFF. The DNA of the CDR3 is TGCGCCAGCAGCTTAAGACTAGCGGCGAACACCGGGGAGCTGTTTTTT.

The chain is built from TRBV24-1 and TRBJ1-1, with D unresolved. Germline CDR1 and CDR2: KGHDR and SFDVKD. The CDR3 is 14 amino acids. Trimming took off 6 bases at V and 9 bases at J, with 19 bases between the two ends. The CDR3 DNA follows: TGTGCCACCAGTAAGGAGGGTTCCCCCTCTCAAGCTTTCTTT. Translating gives CATSKEGSPSQAFF.

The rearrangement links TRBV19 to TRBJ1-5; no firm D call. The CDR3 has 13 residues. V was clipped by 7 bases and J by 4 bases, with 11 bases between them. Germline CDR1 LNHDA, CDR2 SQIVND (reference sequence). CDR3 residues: CASTEVGNQPQHF. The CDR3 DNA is TGTGCCAGTACAGAGGTGGGGAATCAGCCCCAGCATTTT.

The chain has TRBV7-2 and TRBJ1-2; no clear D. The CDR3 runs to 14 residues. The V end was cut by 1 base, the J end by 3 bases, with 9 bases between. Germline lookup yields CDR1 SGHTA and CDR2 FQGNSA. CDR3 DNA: TGTGCCAGCAGCTTAGTCAGTCTTTACTATGGCTACACCTTC. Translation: CASSLVSLYYGYTF.

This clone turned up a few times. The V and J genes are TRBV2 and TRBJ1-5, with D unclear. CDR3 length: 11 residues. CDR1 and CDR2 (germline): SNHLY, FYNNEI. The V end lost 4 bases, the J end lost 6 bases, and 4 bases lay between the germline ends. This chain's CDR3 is CASSVSQPQHF. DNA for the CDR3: TGTGCCAGCAGTGTGAGTCAGCCCCAGCATTTT.

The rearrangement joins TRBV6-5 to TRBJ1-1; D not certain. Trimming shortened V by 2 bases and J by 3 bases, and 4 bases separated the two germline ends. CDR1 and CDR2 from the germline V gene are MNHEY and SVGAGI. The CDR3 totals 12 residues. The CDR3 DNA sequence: TGTGCCAGCAGTTACCACGACACTGAAGCTTTCTTT. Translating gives CASSYHDTEAFF.

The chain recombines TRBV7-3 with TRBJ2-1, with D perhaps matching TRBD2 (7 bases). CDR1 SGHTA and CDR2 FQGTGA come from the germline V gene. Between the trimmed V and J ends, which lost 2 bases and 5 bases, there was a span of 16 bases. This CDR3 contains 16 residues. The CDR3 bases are TGTGCCAGCAGCTTAGTGGCGGGGGCCCTAAACAATGAGCAGTTCTTC. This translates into CASSLVAGALNNEQFF.

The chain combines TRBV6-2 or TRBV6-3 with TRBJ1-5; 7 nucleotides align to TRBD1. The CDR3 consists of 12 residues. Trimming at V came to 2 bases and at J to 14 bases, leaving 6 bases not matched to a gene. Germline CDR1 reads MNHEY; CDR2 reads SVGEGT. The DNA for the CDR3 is TGTGCCAGCAGTTACGGAGTCAGGGGGAAGCATTTT. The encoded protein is CASSYGVRGKHF.